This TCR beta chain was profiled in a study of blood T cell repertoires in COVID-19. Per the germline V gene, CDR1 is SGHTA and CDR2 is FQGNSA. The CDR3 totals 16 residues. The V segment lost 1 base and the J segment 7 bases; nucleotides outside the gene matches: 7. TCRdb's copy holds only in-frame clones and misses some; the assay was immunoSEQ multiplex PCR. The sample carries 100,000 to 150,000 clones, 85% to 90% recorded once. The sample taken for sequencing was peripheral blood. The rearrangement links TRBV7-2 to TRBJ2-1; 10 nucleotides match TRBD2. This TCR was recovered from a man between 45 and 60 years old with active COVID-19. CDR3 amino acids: CASSLGVAGGENEQFF. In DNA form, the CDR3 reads TGTGCCAGCAGCTTAGGAGTAGCGGGGGGTGAGAATGAGCAGTTCTTC.